This TCR beta chain was recorded in a study of blood T cell repertoires in COVID-19. Background on the study: The origin of the acute and convalescent COVID-19 samples was the United States, Italy and Spain. Sources were T cells, B-cell-depleted T cells, or PBMCs; the material itself was cDNA or gDNA.

Per the study methods: Reference gene primers were amplified, and this amplification served to estimate nucleated cell counts. Here immunoSEQ multiplex PCR was the method, and the copy in TCRdb shows in-frame clones only, minus some. D and trimming were read from the DNA, whereas the V and J calls and clone size are those reported in that table. The sample yields more than 95,000 clones, approximately 82% seen once. Germline CDR1 LNHDA, CDR2 SQIVND (reference sequence). The CDR3 is made up of 16 amino acids. V lost 4 bases and J lost 0, with 13 bases in between. Sequencing used peripheral blood. This chain uses TRBV19 with TRBJ1-3, with D possibly matching TRBD1 (6 bases). This TCR derives from a man in his sixties or seventies with active or convalescent COVID-19. The CDR3 DNA reads as TGTGCCAGTAGTAAGGACAGCCGGACCTCTGGAAACACCATATATTTT. Its translation is CASSKDSRTSGNTIYF.